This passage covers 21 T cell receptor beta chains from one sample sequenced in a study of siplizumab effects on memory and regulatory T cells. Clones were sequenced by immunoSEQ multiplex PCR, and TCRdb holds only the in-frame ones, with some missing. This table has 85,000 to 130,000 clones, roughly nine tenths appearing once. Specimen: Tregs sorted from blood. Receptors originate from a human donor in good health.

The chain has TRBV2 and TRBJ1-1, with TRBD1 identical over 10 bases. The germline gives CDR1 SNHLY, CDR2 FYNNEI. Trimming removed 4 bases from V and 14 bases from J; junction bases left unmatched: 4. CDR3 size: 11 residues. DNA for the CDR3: TGTGCCAGCAGTGCGGGGGACAGGGGCTTCTTT. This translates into CASSAGDRGFF.

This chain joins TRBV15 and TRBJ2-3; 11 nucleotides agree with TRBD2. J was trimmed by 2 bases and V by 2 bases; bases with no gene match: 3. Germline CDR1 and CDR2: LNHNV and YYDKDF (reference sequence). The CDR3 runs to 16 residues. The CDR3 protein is CATSRLGLADTDTQYF. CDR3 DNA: TGTGCCACCAGCAGACTGGGACTAGCGGACACAGATACGCAGTATTTT.

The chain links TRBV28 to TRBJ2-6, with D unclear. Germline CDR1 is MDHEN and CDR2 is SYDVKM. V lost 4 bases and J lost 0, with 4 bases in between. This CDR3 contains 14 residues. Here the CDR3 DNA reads TGTGCCAGCAGTTCTTACTCTGGGGCCAACGTCCTGACTTTC. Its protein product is CASSSYSGANVLTF.

Written as DNA, the CDR3 is TGTGCCAGCAGGCTGGGGGGGACAGATACGCAGTATTTT. Amino acids: CASRLGGTDTQYF. The rearrangement links TRBV7-3 to TRBJ2-3; 7 positions agree with TRBD2. The CDR3 is 13 residues long. Germline trimming cut 6 bases from V and 3 bases from J; bases unmatched to any gene: 3. The germline V gene has CDR1 SGHTA and CDR2 FQGTGA. The full variable domain, completed using reference TRBV7-3 and TRBJ2-3, is GAGVSQTPSNKVTEKGKYVELRCDPISGHTALYWYRQSLGQGPEFLIYFQGTGAADDSGLPNDRFFAVRPEGSVSTLKIQRTERGDSAVYLCASRLGGTDTQYFGPGTRLTVL.

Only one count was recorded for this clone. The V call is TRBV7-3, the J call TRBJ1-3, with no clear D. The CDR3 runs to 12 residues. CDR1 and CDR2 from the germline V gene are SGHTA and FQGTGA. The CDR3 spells CASGSDGNTIYF. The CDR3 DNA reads TGTGCTTCCGGCTCTGATGGAAACACCATATATTTT.

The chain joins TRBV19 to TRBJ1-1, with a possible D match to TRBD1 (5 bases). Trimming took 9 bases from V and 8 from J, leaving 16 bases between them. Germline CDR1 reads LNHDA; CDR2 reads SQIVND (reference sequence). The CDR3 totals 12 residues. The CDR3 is CASGRGYQEAFF. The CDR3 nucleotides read TGTGCCAGCGGGAGGGGCTACCAAGAAGCTTTCTTT. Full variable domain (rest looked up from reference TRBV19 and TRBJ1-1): DGGITQSPKYLFRKEGQNVTLSCEQNLNHDAMYWYRQDPGQGLRLIYYSQIVNDFQKGDIAEGYSVSREKKESFPLTVTSAQKNPTAFYLCASGRGYQEAFFGQGTRLTVV.

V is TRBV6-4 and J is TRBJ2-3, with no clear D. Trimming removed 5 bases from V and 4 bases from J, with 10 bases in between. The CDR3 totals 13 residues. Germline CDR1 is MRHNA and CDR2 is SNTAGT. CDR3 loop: CASSYSVPDTQYF. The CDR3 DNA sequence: TGTGCCAGCAGTTACAGTGTCCCAGATACGCAGTATTTT.

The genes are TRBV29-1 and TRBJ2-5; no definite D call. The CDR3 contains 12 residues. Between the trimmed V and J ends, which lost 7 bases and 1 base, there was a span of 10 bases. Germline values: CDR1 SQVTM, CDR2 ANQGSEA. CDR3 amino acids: CSDSTGQETQYF. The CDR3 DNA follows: TGCAGCGATTCGACGGGCCAAGAGACCCAGTACTTC. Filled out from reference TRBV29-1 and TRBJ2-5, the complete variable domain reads SAVISQKPSRDICQRGTSLTIQCQVDSQVTMMFWYRQQPGQSLTLIATANQGSEATYESGFVIDKFPISRPNLTFSTLTVSNMSPEDSSIYLCSDSTGQETQYFGPGTRLLVL.

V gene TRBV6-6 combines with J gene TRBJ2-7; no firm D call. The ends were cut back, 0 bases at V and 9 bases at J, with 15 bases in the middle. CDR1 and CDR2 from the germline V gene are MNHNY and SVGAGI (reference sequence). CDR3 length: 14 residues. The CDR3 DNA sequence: TGTGCCAGCAGTTACTCTTCTCCTAGTTCCTGGCAGTACTTC. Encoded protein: CASSYSSPSSWQYF.

The CDR3 sequence: CASSLGHFQETQYF. The CDR3 coding sequence is TGCGCCAGCAGCTTGGGACACTTTCAAGAGACCCAGTACTTC. The chain has TRBV5-1 and TRBJ2-5; D is undetermined. CDR1 is SGHRS, CDR2 YFSETQ, per germline. The CDR3 loop spans 14 amino acids. The V end lost 0 bases, the J end lost 2 bases, and 8 bases lay between the germline ends.

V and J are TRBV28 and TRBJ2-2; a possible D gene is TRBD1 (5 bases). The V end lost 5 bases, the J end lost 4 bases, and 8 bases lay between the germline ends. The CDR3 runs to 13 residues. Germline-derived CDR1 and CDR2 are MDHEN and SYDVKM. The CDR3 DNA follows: TGTGCCAGCAGTGTAGGGGCCACCGGGGAGCTGTTTTTT. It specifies CASSVGATGELFF.

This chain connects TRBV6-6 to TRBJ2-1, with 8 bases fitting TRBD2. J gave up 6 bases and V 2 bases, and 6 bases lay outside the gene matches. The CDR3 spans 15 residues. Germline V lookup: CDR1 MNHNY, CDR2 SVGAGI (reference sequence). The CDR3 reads CASSYGAGAPNEQFF. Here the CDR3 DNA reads TGTGCCAGCAGTTACGGAGCGGGAGCTCCCAATGAGCAGTTCTTC.

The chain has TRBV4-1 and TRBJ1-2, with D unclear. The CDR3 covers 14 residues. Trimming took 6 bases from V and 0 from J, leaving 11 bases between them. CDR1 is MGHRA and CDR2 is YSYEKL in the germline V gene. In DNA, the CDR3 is TGCGCCAGCAGTGGGGAGATAGCTAACTATGGCTACACCTTC. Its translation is CASSGEIANYGYTF.

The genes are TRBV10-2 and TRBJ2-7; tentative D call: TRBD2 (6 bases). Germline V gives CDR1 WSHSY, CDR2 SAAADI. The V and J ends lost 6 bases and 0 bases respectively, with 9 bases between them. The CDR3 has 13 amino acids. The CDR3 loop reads CASSAGSSYEQYF. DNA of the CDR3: TGCGCCAGCAGCGCGGGATCCTCCTACGAGCAGTACTTC.

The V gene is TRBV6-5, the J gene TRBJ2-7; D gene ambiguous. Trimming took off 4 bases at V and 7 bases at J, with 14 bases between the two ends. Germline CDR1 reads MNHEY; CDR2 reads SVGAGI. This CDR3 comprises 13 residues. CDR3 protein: CASSSPVPVEQYF. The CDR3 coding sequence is TGTGCCAGCAGTTCCCCGGTCCCCGTTGAGCAGTACTTC.

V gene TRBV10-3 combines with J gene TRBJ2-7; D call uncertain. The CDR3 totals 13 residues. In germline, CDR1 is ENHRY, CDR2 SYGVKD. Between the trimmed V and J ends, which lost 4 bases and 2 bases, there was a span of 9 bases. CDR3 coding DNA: TGTGCCATCAGTGGTGGCATACCCTACGAGCAGTACTTC. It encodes CAISGGIPYEQYF.

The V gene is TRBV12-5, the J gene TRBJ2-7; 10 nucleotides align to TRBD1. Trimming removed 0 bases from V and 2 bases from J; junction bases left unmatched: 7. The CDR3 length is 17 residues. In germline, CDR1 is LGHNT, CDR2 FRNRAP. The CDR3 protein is CASGLVSGTGETYEQYF. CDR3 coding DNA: TGTGCTAGTGGTTTGGTCTCCGGGACAGGGGAAACCTACGAGCAGTACTTC.

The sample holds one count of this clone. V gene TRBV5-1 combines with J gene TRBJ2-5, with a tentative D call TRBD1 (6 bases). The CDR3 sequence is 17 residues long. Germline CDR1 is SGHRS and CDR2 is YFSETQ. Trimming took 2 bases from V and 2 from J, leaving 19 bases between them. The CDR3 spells CASSFRGGSGRQETQYF. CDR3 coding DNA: TGCGCCAGCAGCTTCAGGGGCGGGTCGGGAAGGCAAGAGACCCAGTACTTC.

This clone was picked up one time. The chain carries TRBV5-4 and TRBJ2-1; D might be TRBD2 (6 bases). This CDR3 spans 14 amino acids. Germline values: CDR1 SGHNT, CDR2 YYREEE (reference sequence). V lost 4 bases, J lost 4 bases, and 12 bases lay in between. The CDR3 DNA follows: TGTGCCAGCAGCCCCGGTGGGAGGTACAATGAGCAGTTCTTC. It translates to CASSPGGRYNEQFF.

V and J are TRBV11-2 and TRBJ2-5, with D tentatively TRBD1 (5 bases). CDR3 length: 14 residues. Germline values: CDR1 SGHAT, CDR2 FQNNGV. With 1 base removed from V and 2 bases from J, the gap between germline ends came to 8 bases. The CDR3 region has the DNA TGTGCCAGCAGCTTAGGTTACAGGCAAGAGACCCAGTACTTC. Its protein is CASSLGYRQETQYF. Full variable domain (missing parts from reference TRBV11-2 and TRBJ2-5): EAGVAQSPRYKIIEKRQSVAFWCNPISGHATLYWYQQILGQGPKLLIQFQNNGVVDDSQLPKDRFSAERLKGVDSTLKIQPAKLEDSAVYLCASSLGYRQETQYFGPGTRLLVL.

CDR3 bases: TGTGCCAGCAGCTCTCGGGTTTTGGGCAAAAACATTCAGTACTTC. This translates into CASSSRVLGKNIQYF. V is TRBV5-6 and J is TRBJ2-4; no definite D call. Germline V lookup: CDR1 SGHDT, CDR2 YYEEEE. This CDR3 has 15 amino acids. V was clipped by 3 bases and J by 3 bases, with 13 bases between them.